This T cell receptor beta chain comes out of a study of shared clonotypes between healthy human individuals. The CDR3 sequence is 14 residues long. Per the germline V gene, CDR1 is MDHEN and CDR2 is SYDVKM. V was pared by 7 bases and J by 6 bases, with 9 bases of the junction left unmatched. Generated by immunoSEQ multiplex PCR, the TCRdb table keeps only in-frame clones and is missing some. The data contain over 2 million clones, 80% to 95% of them seen just once; the ten biggest clones take up 0.37%. Subsets obtained from CD4+ cells comprised CD45RA+ naive and CD45RA-negative memory cells. A word on this clone: Antigen unknown.

Study-level points and caveats: Across a handful of donors, naive CD4 shared 5% to 6%, naive CD8 3% to 3.5%, memory CD4 2% to 2.5%, memory CD8 around 0.36%. Compared with memory subsets, naive subsets generally had larger estimated richness.

This rearrangement joins TRBV28 to TRBJ2-5, with 9 bases fitting TRBD1. The clonotype comes from a man younger than 35 in good health. Some clones in this sample may be carry-over from other donors' samples. The sequencing sample was made of naive CD4+ T cells from PBMCs. As to subset: CD45RA+ positively selected. The CDR3 is CASTPGQGFKTQYF. The CDR3 region has the DNA TGTGCCAGCACCCCGGGACAGGGTTTTAAGACCCAGTACTTC. Variable domain in full (rest from reference TRBV28 and TRBJ2-5): DVKVTQSSRYLVKRTGEKVFLECVQDMDHENMFWYRQDPGLGLRLIYFSYDVKMKEKGDIPEGYSVSREKKERFSLILESASTNQTSMYLCASTPGQGFKTQYFGPGTRLLVL.